The clone carrying this T cell receptor (beta chain) was counted ten times or more. Antigen unknown. This entry is derived from a study of neurological immune-mediated disorders. General study points: The study found the most TCR clonal expansion in HTLV-1-associated myelopathy and the least in multiple sclerosis, below healthy controls.

From germline, CDR1 is SGHTA and CDR2 FQGTGA. The CDR3 covers 14 residues. Trimming shortened V by 5 bases and J by 5 bases, and 15 bases separated the two germline ends. The authors made cDNA by 5'RACE with 10-nucleotide random UMIs. In every sequencing run, more than 200 million TCR-beta sequences were generated from 15-18 subjects. One entry per CDR3 protein, called by TCRdb with MiXCR from the 5' RACE reads. The sample consists of 77,000 or so distinct CDR3 sequences, roughly 9% of them appearing once. The sample consisted of PBMCs. This chain connects TRBV7-3 to TRBJ1-1; perhaps TRBD1 as D (6 bases). The origin of this receptor is a man aged 45-65 years in good health. The CDR3 DNA is TGTGCCAGCAGCCCCCTTAACAGGGAAACTGAAGCTTTCTTT. Amino acid sequence: CASSPLNRETEAFF.